This TCR beta chain is drawn from a study of T-cell reconstitution after alpha-beta-depleted transplantation in children. The length of the CDR3 is 13 residues. Germline V lookup: CDR1 SGHRS, CDR2 YFSETQ. Trimming pared 4 bases from V and 6 bases from J, leaving 13 bases between. This clonotype was found a few times. Unique molecular identifiers tagged the TCRbeta library. From the PCR reads, TCRdb called clonotypes with MiXCR, one entry per CDR3 protein. The sample shows roughly 500,000 distinct CDR3 sequences, over 25% of them seen only once. This chain links TRBV5-1 with TRBJ1-1, with D possibly being TRBD1 (5 bases). This specimen consisted of PBMCs from the stem cell graft donor, obtained from the stem cell graft. The TCR comes from a human donor who donated a stem cell graft to a child with aplastic anemia. The CDR3 loop reads CASSGERGAEAFF. The CDR3 region has the DNA TGCGCCAGCAGCGGAGAACGGGGGGCTGAAGCTTTCTTT.